This is a list of T cell receptor beta chains from one sample in a study of identical twins. TCRdb used MiXCR to reprocess the 5' RACE reads, holding one entry per CDR3 protein. The sample has about 810,000 distinct CDR3 sequences, around an eighth seen once. The same specimen was also included in a second study, on yellow fever vaccine responses in identical twins.

The material sequenced was PBMCs. The receptors come from a woman between 18 and 30 years old in good health. Both conserved end residues are part of each CDR3. D genes are given only for firm matches. For some rows the clone size is stated as once, few or many, or as a class when expanded; others skip it.

NA | TRBJ1-5 | TRBV20-1 | TRBD1 | TGCAGTGCTAGAGAAAGTGGACAGGCTCGGTTATACCAGCCCCAGCATTTT | CSARESGQARLYQPQHF
many | TRBJ1-6 | TRBV12-3/TRBV12-4 | TRBD1 | TGTGCCAGCAGAACCGGGACAGGCTCTAATTCACCCCTCCACTTT | CASRTGTGSNSPLHF
many | TRBJ1-2 | TRBV10-3 | NA | TGTGCCATCACGGGACACCTATCGGATGGCTACACCTTC | CAITGHLSDGYTF
NA | TRBJ2-3 | TRBV24-1 | TRBD2 | TGTGCCACCAGTGATTTGCAAACGCTAGCGGGAGGTACAGATACGCAGTATTTT | CATSDLQTLAGGTDTQYF
few | TRBJ2-3 | TRBV28 | NA | TGTGCCAGCAGCTCACCGGGAGATTATTTGGGGTGGGGGCAGTATTTT | CASSSPGDYLGWGQYF
many | TRBJ1-1 | TRBV5-1 | NA | TGCGCCAGCAGCCAAGACAATGAAGCTTTCTTT | CASSQDNEAFF
NA | TRBJ2-3 | TRBV6-2/TRBV6-3 | TRBD2 | TGTGCCAGCAGTTACGGGCATAGCGGGGTGAGCACAGATACGCAGTATTTT | CASSYGHSGVSTDTQYF
many | TRBJ1-2 | TRBV12-3/TRBV12-4 | NA | TGTGCCAGCAGTTTAGGGGCAGGGACCAAACGGGGCTATGGCTACACCTTC | CASSLGAGTKRGYGYTF
NA | TRBJ2-5 | TRBV15 | NA | TGTGCCACCAGAAGGAAAACTGAGACCCAGTACTTC | CATRRKTETQYF
few | TRBJ2-3 | TRBV4-1 | NA | TGCGCCAGCAGCCAATCGAAAATACCTGGAGCAGATACGCAGTATTTT | CASSQSKIPGADTQYF
few | TRBJ2-7 | TRBV20-1 | NA | TGCAGTGCTAGAAGGTATTCCGGACCGCTCTACGAGCAGTACTTC | CSARRYSGPLYEQYF
NA | TRBJ1-2 | TRBV19 | NA | TGTGCCAGTAGTCCCGCTACAGGGAGCTATGGCTACACCTTC | CASSPATGSYGYTF
NA | TRBJ2-7 | TRBV27 | NA | TGTGCCAGCTCGGGACTTTTCGCGTACGAGCAGTACTTC | CASSGLFAYEQYF
many | TRBJ2-3 | TRBV25-1 | NA | TGTGCCAGCAGTGAATATTTTGGGTCCCTTACAGATACGCAGTATTTT | CASSEYFGSLTDTQYF
NA | TRBJ2-1 | TRBV11-2 | NA | TGTGCCAGCAGCTACCCTGACCCCTACAATGAGCAGTTCTTC | CASSYPDPYNEQFF
NA | TRBJ2-5 | TRBV29-1 | TRBD1 | TGCAGCGTTACTAGGACAGGGGACAGCCAAGAGACCCAGTACTTC | CSVTRTGDSQETQYF
NA | TRBJ1-1 | TRBV12-3/TRBV12-4 | TRBD1 | TGTGCCAGCAACCGGGACAGGGGTTCTGAAGCTTTCTTT | CASNRDRGSEAFF
few | TRBJ2-2 | TRBV2 | NA | TGTGCCAGCATGCAGGGGAACACCGGGGAGCTGTTTTTT | CASMQGNTGELFF
NA | TRBJ1-3 | TRBV20-1 | NA | TGCAGTGCCGGTACAGGGCCGGCGGGAAACACCATATATTTT | CSAGTGPAGNTIYF
many | TRBJ2-1 | TRBV12-3/TRBV12-4 | TRBD2 | TGTGCCAGCAGTTCCCTTCTAACTAGCGGGAGTGATGAGCAGTTCTTC | CASSSLLTSGSDEQFF
many | TRBJ2-1 | TRBV5-1 | TRBD2 | TGCGCCAGCAGCTTAACGGGACTAGAAAACAATGAGCAGTTCTTC | CASSLTGLENNEQFF
NA | TRBJ2-7 | TRBV5-1 | NA | TGCGCCAGCAGCATCCGACAGGTTGGAGCCTACGAGCAGTACTTC | CASSIRQVGAYEQYF
once | TRBJ1-2 | TRBV19 | NA | TGTGCCAGTATGACGACAGCTATGGTTGGCTACACCTTC | CASMTTAMVGYTF
few | TRBJ1-1 | TRBV28 | NA | TGTGCCAGCAGTTTACAGGGATGGGGGCAGAACACTGAAGCTTTCTTT | CASSLQGWGQNTEAFF
few | TRBJ2-6 | TRBV4-1 | TRBD2 | TGCGCCAGCTCTTCGGGGGGATGGATCTCTGGGGCCAACGTCCTGACTTTC | CASSSGGWISGANVLTF
NA | TRBJ1-5 | TRBV6-5 | NA | TGTGCCAGCAGAACTCGGCCGTTTGGCAATCAGCCCCAGCATTTT | CASRTRPFGNQPQHF
many | TRBJ2-5 | TRBV7-3 | NA | TGTGCCAGCAGCTTACACGGGACGGGTGAAGAGACCCAGTACTTC | CASSLHGTGEETQYF
NA | TRBJ2-3 | TRBV25-1 | NA | TGTGCCAGCAGTGAATTAGTACGGGCCACAGATACGCAGTATTTT | CASSELVRATDTQYF
NA | TRBJ2-5 | TRBV28 | TRBD2 | TGTGCCAGCAGTTCCGGGACTAGTTTGCAGGAGACCCAGTACTTC | CASSSGTSLQETQYF
NA | TRBJ2-5 | TRBV11-2 | NA | TGTGCCAGCAGCTTATTTGGTGTTAAGACCCAGTACTTC | CASSLFGVKTQYF